The clone carrying this T cell receptor (beta chain) was counted only a few times. It was with a sample-barcoded 5' primer and a J-beta primer mix that a second PCR of roughly 7 to 11 cycles was run. All cDNA molecules were each tagged by a template-switch adaptor with 12 random nucleotides. TCRdb re-analysed the 5' RACE reads in MiXCR, keeping a single row per CDR3 protein. Among about 780,000 distinct CDR3 sequences, 46% were seen once, and the ten largest hold around a sixth. The CDR3 is made up of 12 amino acids. Germline V gene data show CDR1 as DFQATT and CDR2 as SNEGSKA (reference sequence). V shed 2 bases and J shed 4 bases, with 7 bases lying between them. The sample originates from a study of blood T cells in healthy people across ages.

Specimen: blood. This TCR was sampled from an elderly man in good health. The chain recombines TRBV20-1 with TRBJ2-3; D unresolved. This chain's CDR3 is CSARYGPDTQYF. Here the CDR3 DNA reads TGCAGTGCTAGATATGGGCCAGATACGCAGTATTTT.